What follows describes a single TCR beta chain. Its target is not known. This specimen belongs to a study of post-analysis software for immune sequencing data. Study background: Both relapsing-remitting and secondary progressive multiple sclerosis featured among the disease courses, as did progressive-relapsing multiple sclerosis. Study-wide results and caveats: Patients carried several TRBV segments more frequently than controls did, and TRBV5-6, TRBV5-1 and TRBV20-1 were among them. Strong co-clustering by F measure was evident for samples that had been prepared in the same batch. Multiple sclerosis was associated with a significant reduction in normalized Chao1 diversity relative to controls.

Unique molecular identifiers had been added to the TCR beta cDNA libraries. TCRdb recomputed calls from the PCR reads with MiXCR, one row per CDR3 protein. The sample includes hundreds of thousands of distinct CDR3 sequences, less than 35% of them seen just once. J was trimmed by 3 bases and V by 1 base; bases with no gene match: 3. The CDR3 sequence is 15 residues long. In germline, CDR1 is SGHTA, CDR2 FQGNSA. The sequencing input was blood. This clonotype was sampled from a girl between 5 and 17 years old with multiple sclerosis. The chain links TRBV7-2 to TRBJ1-2; 9 nucleotides line up with TRBD1. CDR3 DNA sequence: TGTGCCAGCAGCTTAGGGGGACAGGGCTACTATGGCTACACCTTC. This gives the protein CASSLGGQGYYGYTF.